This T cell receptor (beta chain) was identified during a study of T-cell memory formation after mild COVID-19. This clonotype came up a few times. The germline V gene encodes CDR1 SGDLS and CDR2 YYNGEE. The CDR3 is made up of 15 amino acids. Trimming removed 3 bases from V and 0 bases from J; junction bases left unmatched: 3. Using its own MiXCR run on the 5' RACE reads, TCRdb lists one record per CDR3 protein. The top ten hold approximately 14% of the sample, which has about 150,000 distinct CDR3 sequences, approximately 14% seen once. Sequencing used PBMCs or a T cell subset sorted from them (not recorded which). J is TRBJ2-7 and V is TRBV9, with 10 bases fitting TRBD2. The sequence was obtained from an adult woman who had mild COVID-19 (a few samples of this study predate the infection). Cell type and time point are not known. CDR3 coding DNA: TGTGCCAGCAGCGCACTAGCGGGACCCTCCTACGAGCAGTACTTC. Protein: CASSALAGPSYEQYF.